Presented here are 19 T cell receptor beta chains from one specimen sequenced in a study of STAT3 mutations in large granular lymphocyte leukemia (dated by TCRdb to about 2019). Study-level results and caveats: Every T-LGLL patient showed at least one immunodominant TCRbeta clonotype, and about half showed multiple immunodominant subclonotypes.

These receptors have no known antigen. Preparation of the library involved the immunoSEQ multiplex PCR assay. In TCRdb, the immuneACCESS table is reduced to in-frame sequences with V and J assigned. These tables do not hold every clone; where another copy was compared, an unresolved V gene accounts for under half, and the others remain unexplained. The sample table holds 30,000 to 40,000 clones, of which about 90% were seen once. More than 9.5% of the sample goes to the ten largest clones. The sample taken for sequencing was peripheral blood mononuclear cells. The receptors come from a man in his 60s with T-cell large granular lymphocyte leukemia. Some clones in this sample may be carry-over from other donors' samples. The age is the age at diagnosis.

This chain links TRBV18 with TRBJ2-7, with TRBD1 matching over 9 bases. CDR3 length equals 13 residues. Looked up from germline, CDR1 is KGHSH and CDR2 is LQKENI. Losses at the gene ends were 6 bases for V and 7 bases for J; bases not matched to a gene: 7. Here the CDR3 DNA reads TGTGCCAGCTCGTCCACAGGGGGCTGGGAGCAGTACTTC. Protein sequence: CASSSTGGWEQYF.

This chain uses TRBV7-9 with TRBJ1-4; the match to TRBD1 covers 8 bases. In germline, CDR1 is SEHNR, CDR2 FQNEAQ (reference sequence). Unmatched junction bases numbered 8, after V lost 5 bases and J lost 3 bases. The CDR3 has 16 residues. DNA of the CDR3: TGTGCCAGCAGCCCCCACCCGGGACAGGCTAATGAAAAACTGTTTTTT. Its translation is CASSPHPGQANEKLFF.

In DNA, the CDR3 is TGTGCCAGCTCTATGACAGGGCCTAACTATGGCTACACCTTC. Translated: CASSMTGPNYGYTF. The V call is TRBV18, the J call TRBJ1-2; 7 nucleotides agree with TRBD1. After removal of 6 bases from V and 0 bases from J, the junction contained 4 bases not matched to a gene. This CDR3 is built from 14 residues. Germline CDR1 KGHSH, CDR2 LQKENI.

The chain couples TRBV6-5 to TRBJ1-3; D is ambiguous. This CDR3 spans 16 amino acids. The V end lost 0 bases, the J end lost 0 bases, and 9 bases lay between the germline ends. Germline CDR1 MNHEY, CDR2 SVGAGI. This CDR3 reads CASSYSEKSSGNTIYF. DNA of the CDR3: TGTGCCAGCAGTTACTCGGAAAAAAGCTCTGGAAACACCATATATTTT.

The chain couples TRBV5-4 to TRBJ2-5, with TRBD2 matching over 10 bases. CDR3 length equals 16 residues. Germline V CDR1 and CDR2: SGHNT, YYREEE (reference sequence). Trimming took 2 bases from V and 1 from J; bases not matched to a gene: 5. The CDR3 DNA reads TGTGCCAGCAGCTTAACTAGCGGGGTAACCCAAGAGACCCAGTACTTC. It is translated as CASSLTSGVTQETQYF.

This sequence joins TRBV9 and TRBJ2-3; D is perhaps TRBD2 (7 bases). Trimming removed 0 bases from V and 0 bases from J, with 17 bases in between. CDR3 length: 18 residues. CDR1 is SGDLS and CDR2 is YYNGEE in the germline V gene. The CDR3 loop is CASSVAGGSGTSTDTQYF. The CDR3, as DNA: TGTGCCAGCAGCGTAGCGGGGGGAAGCGGGACAAGCACAGATACGCAGTATTTT.

This chain joins TRBV5-1 and TRBJ2-1, with D possibly TRBD2 on 7 matching bases. V shed 4 bases and J shed 3 bases, with 14 bases lying between them. The CDR3 sequence is 15 residues long. Germline CDR1 is SGHRS and CDR2 is YFSETQ. CDR3 amino acids: CASSREGGGYNEQFF. Written as DNA, the CDR3 is TGCGCCAGCAGCCGAGAGGGGGGGGGCTACAATGAGCAGTTCTTC.

The chain combines TRBV4-3 with TRBJ2-2; D is unresolved. The CDR3 extends over 15 amino acids. V was clipped by 0 bases and J by 7 bases, with 12 bases between them. Looked up from germline, CDR1 is LGHNA and CDR2 is YSLEER. CDR3 DNA: TGCGCCAGCAGCCAAGATAAGGAACTTCACGGGGAGCTGTTTTTT. Its protein is CASSQDKELHGELFF.

This clone was found a few times. This chain uses TRBV14 with TRBJ2-7, with 7 bases fitting TRBD1. The CDR3 runs to 15 residues. Germline CDR1 SGHDN, CDR2 FVKESK. V lost 1 base, J lost 2 bases, and 5 bases stayed unmatched. The CDR3 nucleotides read TGTGCCAGCAGCCAAGCAGGGGGACCTACCTACGAGCAGTACTTC. It translates to CASSQAGGPTYEQYF.

The chain recombines TRBV5-4 with TRBJ2-7, with 12 nucleotides matching TRBD1. Germline-derived CDR1 and CDR2 are SGHNT and YYREEE (reference sequence). Trimming took 4 bases from V and 6 from J; bases not matched to a gene: 8. The CDR3 spans 15 residues. CDR3 sequence: CASSPRGTGGPEQYF. CDR3 DNA: TGTGCCAGCAGCCCCAGAGGGACAGGGGGCCCCGAGCAGTACTTC.

This clone has more than one count but fewer than ten. V and J are TRBV4-2 and TRBJ2-1, with unresolved D. Trimming took off 1 base at V and 7 bases at J, with 11 bases between the two ends. The CDR3 spans 14 residues. Germline CDR1 and CDR2: LGHNA and YNFKEQ. DNA for the CDR3: TGTGCCAGCAGCCAAGCTACGGTAGGGAATGAGCAGTTCTTC. Protein sequence: CASSQATVGNEQFF.

This rearrangement joins TRBV6-5 to TRBJ2-1; D gene ambiguous. V lost 0 bases, J lost 4 bases, and 10 bases lay in between. This CDR3 has 15 amino acids. Germline V lookup: CDR1 MNHEY, CDR2 SVGAGI. DNA of the CDR3: TGTGCCAGCAGTTACTCCGGACGGGCATACAATGAGCAGTTCTTC. Translating gives CASSYSGRAYNEQFF.

This clone was found a few times. This rearrangement joins TRBV29-1 to TRBJ1-3; D is ambiguous. Germline V gene sequence: CDR1 SQVTM, CDR2 ANQGSEA. The CDR3 consists of 14 residues. V dropped 4 bases and J dropped 2 bases, with 12 bases sitting between them. DNA of the CDR3: TGCAGCGTTGGGTTAGGTCAGACTGGAAACACCATATATTTT. Translating gives CSVGLGQTGNTIYF.

The chain employs TRBV29-1 and TRBJ1-1, with D possibly matching TRBD1 (5 bases). The CDR3 spans 13 residues. Germline loops: CDR1 SQVTM, CDR2 ANQGSEA. Trimming cost V 7 bases and J 1 base, with 13 bases left between them. The CDR3 reads CSAGDGPNTEAFF. In DNA, the CDR3 is TGCAGCGCTGGGGACGGGCCGAACACTGAAGCTTTCTTT. The full variable domain, its missing parts supplied by reference TRBV29-1 and TRBJ1-1, is SAVISQKPSRDICQRGTSLTIQCQVDSQVTMMFWYRQQPGQSLTLIATANQGSEATYESGFVIDKFPISRPNLTFSTLTVSNMSPEDSSIYLCSAGDGPNTEAFFGQGTRLTVV.

In DNA form, the CDR3 reads TGTGCCAGCTCACCTCCGGCCGTCTACGAGCAGTACTTC. Protein sequence: CASSPPAVYEQYF. The V and J genes are TRBV18 and TRBJ2-7, with D hard to call. Germline-derived CDR1 and CDR2 are KGHSH and LQKENI. The CDR3 spans 13 residues. Trimming stripped 3 bases from V and 3 bases from J, with 9 bases between.

The chain links TRBV30 to TRBJ1-5, with D unclear. The V end was cut by 3 bases, the J end by 2 bases, with 8 bases between. CDR1 is GTSNPN and CDR2 is SVGIG in the germline V gene (reference sequence). The CDR3 is 13 residues long. CDR3 sequence: CAWSTGGNQPQHF. The DNA of the CDR3 is TGTGCCTGGAGCACGGGTGGCAATCAGCCCCAGCATTTT.

The chain employs TRBV6-5 and TRBJ1-2; weak D call: TRBD1 (5 bases). This CDR3 contains 13 residues. The V gene's germline CDR1 is MNHEY and CDR2 SVGAGI. Deletions cut 5 bases from V and 4 bases from J, with 11 bases between. CDR3 amino acids: CASSPTATYGYTF. CDR3 in DNA: TGTGCCAGCAGTCCGACAGCCACCTATGGCTACACCTTC.

V gene TRBV6-5 combines with J gene TRBJ2-5; D possibly corresponds to TRBD1 (6 bases). This CDR3 spans 14 amino acids. V was cut by 5 bases and J by 5 bases, with 15 bases left in between. Germline-derived CDR1 and CDR2 are MNHEY and SVGAGI. The CDR3 sequence is CASSPPGTLETQYF. CDR3 coding DNA: TGTGCCAGCAGTCCCCCCGGGACACTGGAGACCCAGTACTTC.

The V call is TRBV5-4, the J call TRBJ2-5; TRBD2 might be the D (7 bases). V lost 4 bases, J lost 2 bases, and 18 bases lay in between. The germline CDR1 and CDR2 sequences are SGHNT and YYREEE (reference sequence). The CDR3 has 16 amino acids. The CDR3 protein is CASSPRSQGGQETQYF. The DNA for the CDR3 is TGTGCCAGCAGCCCGCGGTCACAGGGAGGGCAAGAGACCCAGTACTTC.